This T cell receptor beta chain was captured by sequencing in a study of cytomegalovirus exposure and HLA in healthy donors. With 60 Vbeta and 13 Jbeta primers, the PCR was carried out. Sequencing used immunoSEQ multiplex PCR; TCRdb keeps in-frame clones, though not all of them. The table records under 110,000 clones, 65% to 80% of them present only once. On this clone: Its target is not known.

Broader study findings: Previously analyzed data showed that most TCR beta V segments were productive at a frequency of about 87% or about 30%. Later analysis placed DRB1 highest and HLA-C lowest in TCR association rates, which differed by HLA locus. Associated with HLA alleles at 0.05 false discovery rate in a later analysis were about 17,000 TCR beta sequences. In vitro experiments confirmed that a few CMV-associated chains were specific for CMV antigens.

CDR1 is LGHNA and CDR2 is YNFKEQ in the germline V gene. The CDR3 runs 18 residues. V dropped 1 base and J dropped 0; count of bases not matched to a gene: 9. This receptor was obtained from a woman aged 45-59 years in good health and CMV-seropositive. The rearrangement uses TRBV4-2 and TRBJ1-5; TRBD1 matches 7 bases. The sequencing input was PBMCs. The CDR3 DNA is TGTGCCAGCAGCCAAGGTGGGGTCAGGGGGGATAGCAATCAGCCCCAGCATTTT. This codes for CASSQGGVRGDSNQPQHF.